The 21 T cell receptor beta chains given below trace back to one sample, sequenced in a study of vaccination effects on CD4 cells after COVID-19. TCRdb keeps only in-frame clones here, not all; method: immunoSEQ multiplex PCR. The table has tens of thousands of clones, 80% to 85% seen once. Before sequencing, viral peptide pools were used by the ViraFEST assay to expand antigen-specific CD4+ T cells. Following 10 days of culture, CD4+ T cells were isolated. All study participants received two doses of BNT162b2 or mRNA-1273 vaccine. Their antigens remain unidentified. Sequenced material: CD4+ T cells from PBMCs cultured with HCoV-229E spike peptides, taken after COVID-19 vaccination. The receptors stem from a human donor who received a COVID-19 vaccine.

In its sample, this clone was seen a few times. The CDR3 is CASSQTPILGYGYTF. CDR3 nucleotide sequence: TGTGCCAGCAGCCAGACCCCTATTCTGGGCTATGGCTACACCTTC. This chain links TRBV4-2 with TRBJ1-2; D is ambiguous. This CDR3 has 15 amino acids. V was clipped by 3 bases and J by 4 bases, with 15 bases between them. The germline CDR1 and CDR2 sequences are LGHNA and YNFKEQ.

In DNA form, the CDR3 reads TGTGCCAGTAGTATTCAGGGATGGGGAGGCACAGATACGCAGTATTTT. Translation gives CASSIQGWGGTDTQYF. The chain combines TRBV19 with TRBJ2-3; perhaps D is TRBD1 or TRBD2 (5 bases each). The CDR3 consists of 16 residues. From germline, CDR1 is LNHDA and CDR2 SQIVND (reference sequence). The ends were cut back, 3 bases at V and 1 base at J, with 14 bases in the middle.

V gene TRBV5-1 combines with J gene TRBJ2-5; possible D gene TRBD1, 6 bases. With 2 bases removed from V and 2 bases from J, the gap between germline ends came to 10 bases. The CDR3 covers 14 residues. In germline, CDR1 is SGHRS, CDR2 YFSETQ. CDR3 in DNA: TGCGCCAGCAGCTTAACAGGGTCTCAAGAGACCCAGTACTTC. Its translation is CASSLTGSQETQYF.

V is TRBV5-6 and J is TRBJ2-7; possibly TRBD1 or TRBD2 for D (5 bases each). There are 17 residues in the CDR3. Looked up from germline, CDR1 is SGHDT and CDR2 is YYEEEE. Trimming stripped 0 bases from V and 0 bases from J, with 16 bases between. CDR3 amino acids: CASSLEVGDRSSYEQYV. The CDR3 DNA reads as TGTGCCAGCAGCTTGGAGGTTGGGGACCGAAGCTCCTACGAGCAGTACGTC.

The V gene is TRBV25-1, the J gene TRBJ1-2; possible D gene TRBD1, 5 bases. The CDR3 spans 15 residues. From germline, CDR1 is MGHDK and CDR2 SYGVNS. V was trimmed by 2 bases and J by 8 bases, leaving 18 bases between them. The CDR3, as DNA: TGTGCCAGCAGTGAAGGGGGAATGGTGGTAAGGGGCTACACCTTC. This gives the protein CASSEGGMVVRGYTF.

V usage is TRBV5-5 and J usage is TRBJ2-7; 8 positions match TRBD1. CDR1 SGHKS and CDR2 YYEKEE come from the germline V gene (reference sequence). Losses at the gene ends were 4 bases for V and 1 base for J; bases not matched to a gene: 1. This CDR3 spans 13 amino acids. CDR3 region: CASSGTGSYEQYV. CDR3 in DNA: TGTGCCAGCAGCGGGACAGGATCCTACGAGCAGTACGTC.

V is TRBV28 and J is TRBJ1-3; 10 bases map to TRBD1. CDR3 size: 16 residues. V dropped 5 bases and J dropped 4; count of bases not matched to a gene: 8. Germline loops: CDR1 MDHEN, CDR2 SYDVKM. Written as DNA, the CDR3 is TGTGCCAGCAGTGGGACAGGGGTAACCTTCGGAAACACCATATATTTT. Protein product: CASSGTGVTFGNTIYF.

The V gene is TRBV28, the J gene TRBJ1-6, with D unresolved. The V gene lost 3 bases and the J gene lost 7 bases, with 13 bases spanning the gap. Per the germline V gene, CDR1 is MDHEN and CDR2 is SYDVKM. The CDR3 extends over 15 amino acids. The CDR3 DNA reads as TGTGCCAGCAGTTTGTGGGGTCACTTCAATTCACCCCTCCACTTT. Protein: CASSLWGHFNSPLHF.

The J gene is TRBJ2-5, the V gene TRBV5-1, with TRBD2 matching 13 bases. Per germline, CDR1 SGHRS and CDR2 YFSETQ. V lost 0 bases and J lost 4; bases outside the gene matches: 9. CDR3 length: 18 residues. CDR3 sequence: CASSLGPGLAGVGETQYF. In DNA, the CDR3 is TGCGCCAGCAGCTTGGGTCCTGGACTAGCGGGGGTGGGAGAGACCCAGTACTTC.

The chain uses TRBV27 and TRBJ2-1; D is undetermined. This CDR3 contains 13 residues. Germline V gene sequence: CDR1 MNHEY, CDR2 SMNVEV (reference sequence). Trimming took off 0 bases at V and 7 bases at J, with 7 bases between the two ends. This chain's CDR3 is CASSLSTRNEQFF. CDR3 coding DNA: TGTGCCAGCAGTTTATCGACCCGAAATGAGCAGTTCTTC.

This clone was picked up a small number of times. The chain is built from TRBV6-2 or TRBV6-3 and TRBJ2-6, with D hard to call. V was clipped by 6 bases and J by 1 base, with 10 bases between them. CDR1 is MNHEY and CDR2 is SVGEGT in the germline V gene. The CDR3 is made up of 15 amino acids. Here the CDR3 DNA reads TGTGCCAGCAGCCCTGTAGGGTCTGGGGCCAACGTCCTGACTTTC. It specifies CASSPVGSGANVLTF.

The J gene is TRBJ2-5, the V gene TRBV7-9; TRBD1 might be the D (5 bases). CDR1 and CDR2 (germline): SEHNR, FQNEAQ (reference sequence). Trimming pared 5 bases from V and 6 bases from J, leaving 10 bases between. This CDR3 has 12 amino acids. CDR3 amino acids: CASSPWTQTQYF. The CDR3 bases are TGTGCCAGCAGCCCGTGGACACAGACCCAGTACTTC. The full variable domain, with the rest looked up from reference TRBV7-9 and TRBJ2-5, is DTGVSQNPRHKITKRGQNVTFRCDPISEHNRLYWYRQTLGQGPEFLTYFQNEAQLEKSRLLSDRFSAERPKGSFSTLEIQRTEQGDSAMYLCASSPWTQTQYFGPGTRLLVL.

The chain links TRBV2 to TRBJ1-6; 7 nucleotides agree with TRBD1. Germline V gene lookup returns CDR1 SNHLY and CDR2 FYNNEI. This CDR3 contains 10 residues. Unmatched junction bases numbered 7, after V lost 8 bases and J lost 18 bases. The CDR3 region is CASGQAIPHF. CDR3 nucleotide sequence: TGTGCCAGCGGACAGGCCATTCCCCACTTT.

The CDR3 nucleotides read TGCGCCAGCAGCTTGGTCAATACGAACACCGGGGAGCTGTTTTTT. It specifies CASSLVNTNTGELFF. The V and J genes are TRBV5-1 and TRBJ2-2, with D unclear. CDR3 length: 15 amino acids. V was clipped by 0 bases and J by 0 bases, with 6 bases between them. Germline loops: CDR1 SGHRS, CDR2 YFSETQ.

The chain employs TRBV2 and TRBJ2-2; no reliable D call. CDR1 SNHLY and CDR2 FYNNEI come from the germline V gene. The CDR3 spans 14 residues. The V end lost 3 bases, the J end lost 8 bases, and 13 bases lay between the germline ends. The CDR3 loop reads CASSEWQAAGELFF. The CDR3 DNA reads TGTGCCAGCAGTGAGTGGCAGGCAGCTGGGGAGCTGTTTTTT.

The genes are TRBV10-1 and TRBJ1-1, with unresolved D. The CDR3 spans 13 residues. Trimming removed 0 bases from V and 3 bases from J, with 5 bases in between. Germline CDR1 reads WNHNN; CDR2 reads SYGVQD (reference sequence). CDR3 sequence: CASSESIYTEAFF. The CDR3 DNA follows: TGCGCCAGCAGTGAGTCGATCTACACTGAAGCTTTCTTT.

The J gene is TRBJ2-3, the V gene TRBV29-1, with 10 bases that match TRBD2. The V gene end was trimmed by 5 bases and the J gene end by 6 bases; junction bases not matched to a gene: 11. Germline assignment: CDR1 SQVTM and CDR2 ANQGSEA. The CDR3 consists of 15 residues. The CDR3 coding sequence is TGCAGCGTTACCCCTCCGGGACTAGCGCTTGATACGCAGTATTTT. Residues: CSVTPPGLALDTQYF.

The gene calls are TRBV20-1 and TRBJ2-5, with D unresolved. The germline gives CDR1 DFQATT, CDR2 SNEGSKA (reference sequence). The V and J ends lost 4 bases and 4 bases respectively, with 4 bases between them. This CDR3 comprises 10 residues. The CDR3 spells CSAKGETQYF. CDR3 DNA sequence: TGCAGTGCTAAAGGAGAGACCCAGTACTTC.

The chain has TRBV11-3 and TRBJ2-7; TRBD1 matches 7 bases. In germline, CDR1 is SGHNT, CDR2 YENEEA. The CDR3 extends over 17 amino acids. V was clipped by 5 bases and J by 2 bases; unmatched bases: 15. CDR3 nucleotides: TGTGCCAGCAGCCCCGACTCCCCCGGGACAGATACCTACGAGCAGTACGTC. Translated, it gives CASSPDSPGTDTYEQYV.

For the CDR3, the DNA is TGTGCCAGCAGGCTTACAGGGGCTGGAAACACCATATATTTT. It is translated as CASRLTGAGNTIYF. The rearrangement links TRBV6-5 to TRBJ1-3; 7 nucleotides agree with TRBD1. J gave up 2 bases and V 6 bases, and 4 bases lay outside the gene matches. This CDR3 contains 14 residues. Germline lookup yields CDR1 MNHEY and CDR2 SVGAGI.

This clone has a single count. This chain uses TRBV25-1 with TRBJ1-2; no definite D call. The germline V and J ends were trimmed by 4 bases and 3 bases, with 9 bases remaining between them. The germline V gene has CDR1 MGHDK and CDR2 SYGVNS. This CDR3 has 13 residues. The CDR3 DNA follows: TGTGCCAGCAGTGCTCGGAGGCACTATGGCTACACCTTC. Amino acids: CASSARRHYGYTF.